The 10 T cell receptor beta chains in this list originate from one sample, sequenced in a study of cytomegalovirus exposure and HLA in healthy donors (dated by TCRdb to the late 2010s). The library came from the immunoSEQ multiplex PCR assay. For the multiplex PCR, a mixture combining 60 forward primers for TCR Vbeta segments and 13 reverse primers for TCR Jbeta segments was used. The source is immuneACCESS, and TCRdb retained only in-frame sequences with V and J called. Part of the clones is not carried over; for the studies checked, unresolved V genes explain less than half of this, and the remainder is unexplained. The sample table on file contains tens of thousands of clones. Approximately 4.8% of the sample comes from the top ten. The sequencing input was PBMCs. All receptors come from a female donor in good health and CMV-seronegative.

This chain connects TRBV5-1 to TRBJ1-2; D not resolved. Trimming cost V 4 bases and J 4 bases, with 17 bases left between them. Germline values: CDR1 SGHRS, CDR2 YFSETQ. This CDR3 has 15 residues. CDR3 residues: CASSPLAGILYGYTF. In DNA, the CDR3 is TGCGCCAGCAGCCCGTTGGCAGGAATACTCTATGGCTACACCTTC. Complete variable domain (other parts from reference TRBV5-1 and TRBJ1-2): KAGVTQTPRYLIKTRGQQVTLSCSPISGHRSVSWYQQTPGQGLQFLFEYFSETQRNKGNFPGRFSGRQFSNSRSEMNVSTLELGDSALYLCASSPLAGILYGYTFGSGTRLTVV.

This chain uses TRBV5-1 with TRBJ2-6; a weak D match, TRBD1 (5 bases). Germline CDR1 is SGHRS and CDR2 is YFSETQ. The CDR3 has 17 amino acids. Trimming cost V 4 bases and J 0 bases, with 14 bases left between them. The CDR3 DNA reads TGCGCCAGCAGCCCGGGTGGGGCCTCCTCTGGGGCCAACGTCCTGACTTTC. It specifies CASSPGGASSGANVLTF.

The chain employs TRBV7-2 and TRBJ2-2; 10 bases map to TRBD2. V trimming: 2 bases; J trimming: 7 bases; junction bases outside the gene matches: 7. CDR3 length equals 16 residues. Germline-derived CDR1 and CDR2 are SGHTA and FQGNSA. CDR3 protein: CASSLILAGLIGELFF. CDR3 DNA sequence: TGTGCCAGCAGCTTAATACTAGCGGGGCTGATCGGGGAGCTGTTTTTT.

As DNA, the CDR3 is TGCGCCAGCAGAGGTACGGGCTCCTACAATGAGCAGTTCTTC. The encoded protein is CASRGTGSYNEQFF. The chain links TRBV5-1 to TRBJ2-1; the D is unclear. The CDR3 has 14 amino acids. V lost 5 bases, J lost 0 bases, and 9 bases lay in between. CDR1 SGHRS and CDR2 YFSETQ come from the germline V gene.

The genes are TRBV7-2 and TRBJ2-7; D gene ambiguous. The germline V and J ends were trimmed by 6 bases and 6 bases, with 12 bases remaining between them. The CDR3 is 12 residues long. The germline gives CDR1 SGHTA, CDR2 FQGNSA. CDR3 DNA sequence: TGTGCCAGCAGTGCCAGGTTTTCCGAGCAGTACTTC. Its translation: CASSARFSEQYF. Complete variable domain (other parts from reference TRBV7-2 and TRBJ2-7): GAGVSQSPSNKVTEKGKDVELRCDPISGHTALYWYRQSLGQGLEFLIYFQGNSAPDKSGLPSDRFSAERTGGSVSTLTIQRTQQEDSAVYLCASSARFSEQYFGPGTRLTVT.

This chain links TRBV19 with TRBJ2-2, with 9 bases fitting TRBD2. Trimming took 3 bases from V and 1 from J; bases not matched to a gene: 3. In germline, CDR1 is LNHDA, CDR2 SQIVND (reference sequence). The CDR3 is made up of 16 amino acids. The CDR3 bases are TGTGCCAGTAGTATCCGTAGCGGGGGGAACACCGGGGAGCTGTTTTTT. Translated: CASSIRSGGNTGELFF.

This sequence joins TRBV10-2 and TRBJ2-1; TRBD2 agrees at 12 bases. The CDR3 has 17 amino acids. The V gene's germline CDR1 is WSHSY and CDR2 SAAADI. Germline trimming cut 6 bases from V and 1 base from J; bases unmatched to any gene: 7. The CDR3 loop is CASRDLAGGQSYNEQFF. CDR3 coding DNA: TGCGCCAGCAGGGATCTAGCGGGGGGGCAATCCTACAATGAGCAGTTCTTC.

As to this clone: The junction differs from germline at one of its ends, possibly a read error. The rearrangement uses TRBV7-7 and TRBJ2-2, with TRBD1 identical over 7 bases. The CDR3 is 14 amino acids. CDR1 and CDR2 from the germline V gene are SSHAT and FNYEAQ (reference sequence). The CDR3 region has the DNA TGTGCTAGCAGCTTGACAGGGAAATCCGGGGAGCTGTTTTTT. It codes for CASSLTGKSGELFF.

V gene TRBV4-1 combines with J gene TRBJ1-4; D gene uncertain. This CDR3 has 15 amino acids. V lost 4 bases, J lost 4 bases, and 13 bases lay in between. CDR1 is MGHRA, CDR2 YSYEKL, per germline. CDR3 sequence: CASSPRSQINEKLFF. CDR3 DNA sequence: TGCGCCAGCAGCCCCCGGTCGCAAATTAATGAAAAACTGTTTTTT.

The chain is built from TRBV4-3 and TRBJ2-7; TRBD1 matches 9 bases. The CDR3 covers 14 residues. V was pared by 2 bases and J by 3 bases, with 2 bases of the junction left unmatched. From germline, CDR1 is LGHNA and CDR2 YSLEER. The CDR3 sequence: CASSQRTGDYEQYF. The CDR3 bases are TGCGCCAGCAGCCAAAGGACAGGGGACTACGAGCAGTACTTC.